The 27 T cell receptor beta chains in this list originate from one sample, sequenced in a study of blood T cells in healthy people across ages. PCR was performed a second time for about 6 to 12 cycles using a sample-barcoded 5' primer and a J-beta primer mix. A single record per CDR3 protein comes from TCRdb applying MiXCR to the 5' RACE reads. The profile shows 850,000 to 1,000,000 distinct CDR3 sequences, about 48% of them singletons. Specimen: blood. All receptors derive from a man between 25 and 39 years old in good health.

The chain is built from TRBV11-2 and TRBJ2-3; D is unclear. Germline lookup yields CDR1 SGHAT and CDR2 FQNNGV. CDR3 length: 15 amino acids. V lost 2 bases and J lost 2, with 11 bases in between. The CDR3 region is CASSLTARATDTQYF. The DNA of the CDR3 is TGTGCCAGCAGCTTAACAGCGCGAGCCACAGATACGCAGTATTTT.

The rearrangement links TRBV7-2 to TRBJ2-3; no definite D call. The CDR3 is 15 amino acids. The V and J ends lost 2 bases and 1 base respectively, with 10 bases between them. CDR1 is SGHTA, CDR2 FQGNSA, per germline. CDR3 amino acids: CASSLQDLGTDTQYF. The CDR3, as DNA: TGTGCCAGCAGCTTACAAGATCTGGGCACAGATACGCAGTATTTT.

V usage is TRBV6-2 or TRBV6-3 and J usage is TRBJ2-7; D might be TRBD2 (6 bases). This CDR3 contains 11 residues. V was pared by 8 bases and J by 3 bases, with 8 bases between. Germline lookup yields CDR1 MNHEY and CDR2 SVGEGT. Written as DNA, the CDR3 is TGTGCCAGCGAGGACTACTACGAGCAGTACTTC. This gives the protein CASEDYYEQYF.

The sample holds one count of this clonotype. The CDR3 bases are TGTGCCAGCAGCCCCGGCCTCAGTAGCTACACCTTC. This sequence encodes CASSPGLSSYTF. The chain carries TRBV7-9 and TRBJ1-2; unclear D gene. CDR1 is SEHNR, CDR2 FQNEAQ, per germline (reference sequence). The V end was cut by 5 bases, the J end by 9 bases, with 13 bases between. CDR3 length: 12 residues. Filled out from reference TRBV7-9 and TRBJ1-2, the complete variable domain reads DTGVSQNPRHKITKRGQNVTFRCDPISEHNRLYWYRQTLGQGPEFLTYFQNEAQLEKSRLLSDRFSAERPKGSFSTLEIQRTEQGDSAMYLCASSPGLSSYTFGSGTRLTVV.

This clonotype was picked up many times. This could be a read error, since a much larger clone is one nucleotide away. The V and J genes are TRBV7-2 and TRBJ2-3; D may be TRBD1 (5 bases). CDR3 size: 16 residues. The germline V gene has CDR1 SGHTA and CDR2 FQGNSA. Trimming removed 1 base from V and 2 bases from J, with 13 bases in between. The CDR3 is CASSLEVGRVTDTQYF. CDR3 bases: TGTGCCAGCAGCTTAGAAGTCGGCAGGGTCACAGATACGCAGTATTTT.

This clonotype was found once. The J gene is TRBJ1-5, the V gene TRBV18; D might be TRBD1 (5 bases). Per the germline V gene, CDR1 is KGHSH and CDR2 is LQKENI. Trimming cost V 0 bases and J 2 bases, with 8 bases left between them. The CDR3 loop spans 15 amino acids. This CDR3 is CASSPPSGGNQPQHF. The CDR3 region has the DNA TGTGCCAGCTCACCACCGTCGGGGGGCAATCAGCCCCAGCATTTT.

The chain carries TRBV30 and TRBJ2-3; a weak D match, TRBD2 (6 bases). This CDR3 region has 12 residues. The germline V and J ends were trimmed by 5 bases and 6 bases, with 12 bases remaining between them. Per germline, CDR1 GTSNPN and CDR2 SVGIG (reference sequence). CDR3 DNA: TGTGCCTGGGGGGGGACCACGGATACGCAGTATTTT. Protein sequence: CAWGGTTDTQYF. The whole variable domain, remainder taken from reference TRBV30 and TRBJ2-3, is SQTIHQWPATLVQPVGSPLSLECTVEGTSNPNLYWYRQAAGRGLQLLFYSVGIGQISSEVPQNLSASRPQDRQFILSSKKLLLSDSGFYLCAWGGTTDTQYFGPGTRLTVL.

This clonotype was seen only a few times. V usage is TRBV20-1 and J usage is TRBJ1-2, with TRBD1 matching over 7 bases. Looked up from germline, CDR1 is DFQATT and CDR2 is SNEGSKA (reference sequence). J gave up 0 bases and V 5 bases, and 6 bases lay outside the gene matches. The CDR3 totals 14 residues. In nucleotides, the CDR3 is TGCAGTGCTCCCGGGACAGCCTCTAACTATGGCTACACCTTC. It is translated as CSAPGTASNYGYTF.

V is TRBV3-1 and J is TRBJ2-4; 7 bases are shared with TRBD1. The better agreement between TRBJ2-7 and the DNA end casts doubt on the J call. CDR1 is LGHDT and CDR2 is YNNKEL in the germline V gene (reference sequence). The CDR3 is 12 residues long. CDR3 protein: CASSRQGCEQYF. The CDR3 DNA is TGTGCCAGCAGTCGACAGGGCTGCGAGCAGTACTTC.

This clonotype appeared a few times. This chain uses TRBV7-2 with TRBJ2-3, with D unclear. The CDR3 covers 15 residues. CDR1 and CDR2 from the germline V gene are SGHTA and FQGNSA. V lost 1 base and J lost 2, with 10 bases in between. The CDR3 protein is CASSLGLVITDTQYF. CDR3 nucleotides: TGTGCCAGCAGCTTAGGCCTGGTAATCACAGATACGCAGTATTTT.

Only a few counts were recorded for this clonotype. This chain connects TRBV28 to TRBJ1-2; 7 nucleotides agree with TRBD1. J was trimmed by 7 bases and V by 6 bases; bases with no gene match: 8. CDR1 MDHEN and CDR2 SYDVKM come from the germline V gene. This CDR3 comprises 13 residues. CDR3 loop: CASSQGGRAGYTF. Written as DNA, the CDR3 is TGTGCCAGCAGCCAGGGGGGACGGGCTGGCTACACCTTC.

The J gene is TRBJ1-5, the V gene TRBV30; D is unclear. Trimming shortened V by 1 base and J by 7 bases, and 11 bases separated the two germline ends. CDR3 length: 13 amino acids. Germline V lookup: CDR1 GTSNPN, CDR2 SVGIG (reference sequence). The CDR3 spells CAWSGGSQQPQHF. In DNA, the CDR3 is TGTGCCTGGAGTGGTGGCAGCCAGCAGCCCCAGCATTTT.

The rearrangement uses TRBV6-9 and TRBJ1-5; D gene unclear. This CDR3 region has 17 residues. Germline V gene sequence: CDR1 MNHGY, CDR2 SVAAGI. Deletions cut 4 bases from V and 2 bases from J, with 18 bases between. The CDR3 DNA reads TGTGCCAGCAGTTCCTGGGGTCTCCCAAGTGGCAATCAGCCCCAGCATTTT. Translation: CASSSWGLPSGNQPQHF.

This chain links TRBV27 with TRBJ1-6, with D tentatively TRBD1 (5 bases). The CDR3 is 15 amino acids. The germline gives CDR1 MNHEY, CDR2 SMNVEV (reference sequence). V lost 6 bases to trimming and J lost 5 bases, with 14 bases between them. CDR3 DNA sequence: TGTGCCAGCAGGGACGAGGGGCGCCATAATTCACCCCTCCACTTT. It yields the protein CASRDEGRHNSPLHF.

The chain has TRBV4-3 and TRBJ2-2; D unresolved. The V gene's germline CDR1 is LGHNA and CDR2 YSLEER. Deletions cut 4 bases from V and 6 bases from J, with 15 bases between. The CDR3 is 15 amino acids. The CDR3: CASSLGTPAAGELFF. CDR3 bases: TGCGCCAGCAGCCTGGGAACACCGGCGGCCGGGGAGCTGTTTTTT.

The CDR3, as DNA: TGCAGTGCAAGGGGGGGCCTCAGGACAGGGGGCGATGAGCAGTACTTC. It codes for CSARGGLRTGGDEQYF. The J gene is TRBJ2-5, the V gene TRBV20-1; 11 bases match TRBD1. This CDR3 region has 16 residues. Germline V gene sequence: CDR1 DFQATT, CDR2 SNEGSKA (reference sequence). V was pared by 6 bases and J by 11 bases, with 20 bases of the junction left unmatched.

The count of this clonotype is one. The chain uses TRBV4-1 and TRBJ2-1, with TRBD2 matching over 8 bases. With V trimmed by 4 bases and J by 5 bases, 10 bases remained unmatched. Germline CDR1 is MGHRA and CDR2 is YSYEKL. The CDR3 extends over 16 amino acids. CDR3 region: CASSPLGTRNNNEQFF. CDR3 DNA sequence: TGCGCCAGCAGCCCCCTCGGGACTAGAAATAACAATGAGCAGTTCTTC.

The chain recombines TRBV7-9 with TRBJ2-2; TRBD1 agrees at 8 bases. This CDR3 spans 16 amino acids. The V gene's germline CDR1 is SEHNR and CDR2 FQNEAQ (reference sequence). V trimming: 1 base; J trimming: 4 bases; junction bases outside the gene matches: 5. CDR3 sequence: CASSLGDRLITGELFF. Here the CDR3 DNA reads TGTGCCAGCAGCTTAGGGGACAGGCTGATCACCGGGGAGCTGTTTTTT.

This clonotype turned up a few times. V and J are TRBV4-3 and TRBJ2-1, with no clear D. In germline, CDR1 is LGHNA, CDR2 YSLEER. CDR3 length: 16 amino acids. V shed 0 bases and J shed 2 bases, with 11 bases lying between them. The CDR3 region is CASSQDASDPYNEQFF. In DNA form, the CDR3 reads TGCGCCAGCAGCCAAGATGCCAGCGACCCCTACAATGAGCAGTTCTTC.

There are a few counts of this clonotype. The rearrangement uses TRBV5-1 and TRBJ1-2; D remains ambiguous. Germline V CDR1 and CDR2: SGHRS, YFSETQ. The V and J ends lost 0 bases and 3 bases respectively, with 15 bases between them. This CDR3 contains 16 residues. The CDR3 region has the DNA TGCGCCAGCAGCTTGGCCGTGGGGTTTTCGGACTATGGCTACACCTTC. Translating it yields CASSLAVGFSDYGYTF.

V is TRBV3-1 and J is TRBJ1-6; 7 nucleotides align to TRBD1. The CDR3 sequence is 16 residues long. The germline CDR1 and CDR2 sequences are LGHDT and YNNKEL (reference sequence). V trimming: 0 bases; J trimming: 5 bases; junction bases outside the gene matches: 4. The CDR3 region has the DNA TGTGCCAGCAGCCAAGAGAGGGGGCCGGATAATTCACCCCTCCACTTT. This codes for CASSQERGPDNSPLHF.

The chain couples TRBV25-1 to TRBJ2-6, with D perhaps matching TRBD2 (5 bases). CDR1 is MGHDK, CDR2 SYGVNS, per germline. This CDR3 region has 17 residues. Trimming left V 7 bases short and J 0 bases short, with 16 bases between. CDR3 DNA sequence: TGTGCCAGCACTAGCCAGAACTCTTACTCTGGGGCCAACGTCCTGACTTTC. As protein: CASTSQNSYSGANVLTF.

This chain uses TRBV19 with TRBJ2-4, with D possibly being TRBD2 (6 bases). TRBJ2-7 matches the DNA end more closely, so the J call is doubtful. The CDR3 has 13 residues. In germline, CDR1 is LNHDA, CDR2 SQIVND (reference sequence). The CDR3 protein is CASSMDRGGEQYF. The CDR3 region has the DNA TGTGCCAGTAGTATGGATAGGGGAGGCGAGCAGTACTTC.

The rearrangement joins TRBV11-2 to TRBJ2-1; 10 nucleotides agree with TRBD1. The CDR3 contains 17 residues. Per germline, CDR1 SGHAT and CDR2 FQNNGV. Trimming took 5 bases from V and 3 from J; bases not matched to a gene: 10. This CDR3 reads CASSPSLRDRGYNEQFF. CDR3 coding DNA: TGTGCCAGCAGCCCCTCCCTCCGGGACAGGGGCTACAATGAGCAGTTCTTC.

The chain employs TRBV29-1 and TRBJ1-4, with TRBD1 matching over 10 bases. CDR1 and CDR2 from the germline V gene are SQVTM and ANQGSEA. V was clipped by 4 bases and J by 5 bases; unmatched bases: 1. This CDR3 region has 13 residues. The CDR3 coding sequence is TGCAGCGTTGGGGGACAGGGGAATGAAAAACTGTTTTTT. Protein product: CSVGGQGNEKLFF.

Concerning this clonotype: One end of the junction does not line up with germline, which may come from a read error. The J gene is TRBJ1-1, the V gene TRBV6-5; D is unresolved. Germline V CDR1 and CDR2: MNHEY, SVGAGI. The CDR3 covers 13 residues. As DNA, the CDR3 is TGTGTCAGCAGTTCTCCCTCGGTCACCGAAGCTTTCTTT. Translating it yields CVSSSPSVTEAFF.

The chain carries TRBV6-6 and TRBJ1-2; D possibly corresponds to TRBD1 (5 bases). In germline, CDR1 is MNHNY, CDR2 SVGAGI (reference sequence). The CDR3 loop spans 14 amino acids. V dropped 4 bases and J dropped 7 bases, with 16 bases sitting between them. CDR3 loop: CASSWDALSSGYTF. Written as DNA, the CDR3 is TGTGCCAGCAGTTGGGACGCCTTAAGCAGTGGCTACACCTTC.